This T cell receptor beta chain was captured in a study of blood T cells in healthy people across ages. Study summary: Template switching recovered approximately one barcoded beta molecule for every two T cells.

About this clonotype: Its antigen remains unidentified.

The study, taken as a whole, reports: Both naive CD4+ cell counts and diversity were greater in long-lived donors than in aged donors. Unsorted PBMCs prevented conclusive naive versus antigen-experienced comparison.

A J-beta primer mix and a sample-barcoded 5' primer were used in a second PCR of about 7 to 11 cycles. TCRdb reanalysed the 5' RACE reads using MiXCR and keeps one entry per CDR3 protein. The repertoire holds around 900,000 distinct CDR3 sequences, with roughly half as singletons. Researchers report isolating at least 7 million PBMCs per sample. Germline CDR1 MDHEN, CDR2 SYDVKM. Between the trimmed V and J ends, which lost 5 bases and 4 bases, there was a span of 14 bases. The length of the CDR3 is 14 residues. J is TRBJ1-2 and V is TRBV28, with TRBD1 as a possible D gene (5 bases). Sequences were obtained from blood. The TCR comes from an older woman in good health. Written as DNA, the CDR3 is TGTGCCAGCAGTCTCATCGGGGGTCCCTATGGCTACACCTTC. It codes for CASSLIGGPYGYTF.